Shown below are 32 T cell receptor beta chains from a single sample sequenced in a study of cytomegalovirus exposure and HLA in healthy donors. The PCR contained 60 Vbeta and 13 Jbeta primers. Data came from immunoSEQ multiplex PCR; TCRdb stores just in-frame clones and leaves some out. The sample has over 150,000 clones, over 70% seen once. Sample: PBMCs. Receptor source: a man aged 18-30 years in good health and CMV-seropositive.

In DNA, the CDR3 is TGTGCCACCTTACCCCGGGACAGCGCTGGATTGCAGTATTTT. Translated: CATLPRDSAGLQYF. This chain links TRBV6-6 with TRBJ2-3, with 7 bases that match TRBD1. The V gene's germline CDR1 is MNHNY and CDR2 SVGAGI (reference sequence). V lost 10 bases to trimming and J lost 11 bases; unmatched junction nucleotides: 18. CDR3 length equals 14 residues.

This clone is a singleton in its sample. The genes are TRBV7-9 and TRBJ2-7; a weak D match, TRBD2 (5 bases). Trimming cost V 5 bases and J 3 bases, with 8 bases left between them. Germline CDR1 reads SEHNR; CDR2 reads FQNEAQ (reference sequence). The CDR3 runs to 12 residues. The CDR3 loop reads CASSPDFYEQYF. CDR3 nucleotides: TGTGCCAGCAGCCCGGACTTCTACGAGCAGTACTTC.

This chain links TRBV6-5 with TRBJ2-6, with 7 bases that match TRBD1. This CDR3 contains 14 residues. Germline CDR1 reads MNHEY; CDR2 reads SVGAGI. The V and J ends lost 2 bases and 14 bases, in that order; junction bases with no gene match: 9. CDR3 DNA sequence: TGTGCCAGCAGTTACGCAGGACAGGCCCGGTTCCTGACTTTC. Amino acid sequence: CASSYAGQARFLTF.

Remarks on this clone: This sample includes further DNA sequences coding for the same CDR3. The rearrangement joins TRBV19 to TRBJ1-5; 7 nucleotides agree with TRBD1. This CDR3 contains 18 residues. CDR1 and CDR2 (germline): LNHDA, SQIVND (reference sequence). V gave up 3 bases and J gave up 6 bases; unmatched junction bases: 17. The CDR3: CASSIGGTGARSSQPQHF. The CDR3 bases are TGTGCCAGTAGTATCGGAGGTACAGGGGCGCGGAGTAGTCAGCCCCAGCATTTT.

The CDR3 DNA sequence: TGTGCCAGCAGGAGAGACAGTCCGAACACCGGGGAGCTGTTTTTT. It specifies CASRRDSPNTGELFF. The chain couples TRBV6-1 to TRBJ2-2; tentatively, D is TRBD1 (5 bases). Germline CDR1 reads MNHNS; CDR2 reads SASEGT. V lost 6 bases, J lost 0 bases, and 11 bases lay in between. The CDR3 has 15 amino acids.

The sample holds one count of this clone. The V and J genes are TRBV11-1 and TRBJ2-1, with D possibly being TRBD1 (5 bases). Trimming stripped 5 bases from V and 8 bases from J, with 16 bases between. The CDR3 is 14 amino acids. CDR1 and CDR2 from the germline V gene are SGHAT and FQDESV (reference sequence). CDR3: CASSQLGRGHEQFF. The CDR3 DNA reads TGTGCCAGCAGCCAGTTGGGTAGGGGCCATGAGCAGTTCTTC.

The V call is TRBV19, the J call TRBJ1-4; 8 nucleotides line up with TRBD1. From germline, CDR1 is LNHDA and CDR2 SQIVND (reference sequence). The CDR3 is 14 amino acids. Trimming at V came to 7 bases and at J to 8 bases, leaving 9 bases not matched to a gene. For the CDR3, the DNA is TGTGCCAGTAAAGCGACAGGGGCGGGGGAAAAACTGTTTTTT. It translates to CASKATGAGEKLFF.

The chain recombines TRBV19 with TRBJ1-6, with D uncertain. The CDR3 has 13 residues. The ends were cut back, 7 bases at V and 7 bases at J, with 11 bases in the middle. Germline CDR1 is LNHDA and CDR2 is SQIVND (reference sequence). The CDR3 DNA reads TGTGCCAGTAATGGCGGAGTCAATTCACCCCTCCACTTT. Protein sequence: CASNGGVNSPLHF.

Here the CDR3 DNA reads TGTGCCTGGAGGGGCGGGAGTCTTGAGCAGTTCTTC. Residues: CAWRGGSLEQFF. The gene calls are TRBV30 and TRBJ2-1; TRBD2 matches 7 bases. Per the germline V gene, CDR1 is GTSNPN and CDR2 is SVGIG (reference sequence). The length of the CDR3 is 12 residues. V lost 3 bases to trimming and J lost 9 bases; unmatched junction nucleotides: 5. Full variable domain (remainder filled in from reference TRBV30 and TRBJ2-1): SQTIHQWPATLVQPVGSPLSLECTVEGTSNPNLYWYRQAAGRGLQLLFYSVGIGQISSEVPQNLSASRPQDRQFILSSKKLLLSDSGFYLCAWRGGSLEQFFGPGTRLTVL.

J is TRBJ2-3 and V is TRBV19; perhaps TRBD1 as D (5 bases). The CDR3 extends over 14 amino acids. Trimming cost V 5 bases and J 6 bases, with 15 bases left between them. Looked up from germline, CDR1 is LNHDA and CDR2 is SQIVND (reference sequence). This CDR3 reads CASSPNQGSDTQYF. CDR3 nucleotide sequence: TGTGCCAGTAGTCCAAATCAGGGTTCTGATACGCAGTATTTT.

The chain has TRBV6-4 and TRBJ1-1; perhaps TRBD1 as D (5 bases). This CDR3 is 18 amino acids long. Trimming removed 2 bases from V and 1 base from J, with 20 bases in between. Germline assignment: CDR1 MRHNA and CDR2 SNTAGT. CDR3 sequence reads: CASSDLVRRGRGNTEAFF. CDR3 nucleotides: TGTGCCAGCAGTGACCTCGTGAGGAGGGGTAGGGGGAACACTGAAGCTTTCTTT.

This sequence joins TRBV7-2 and TRBJ2-1, with D possibly being TRBD2 (6 bases). The CDR3 is 16 residues long. The germline V gene has CDR1 SGHTA and CDR2 FQGNSA. The V and J ends lost 2 bases and 0 bases respectively, with 11 bases between them. For the CDR3, the DNA is TGTGCCAGCAGCTTAATCGCGGGGAGCTCCTACAATGAGCAGTTCTTC. It yields the protein CASSLIAGSSYNEQFF.

The genes are TRBV6-1 and TRBJ2-1; weak D call: TRBD2 (5 bases). CDR1 is MNHNS, CDR2 SASEGT, per germline. The germline V and J ends were trimmed by 4 bases and 5 bases, with 15 bases remaining between them. This CDR3 spans 15 amino acids. The DNA for the CDR3 is TGTGCCAGCAGTGGCCAGCGAGGGCTGGACAATGAGCAGTTCTTC. It yields the protein CASSGQRGLDNEQFF.

The V call is TRBV11-1, the J call TRBJ2-5, with D possibly TRBD2 on 5 matching bases. The germline CDR1 and CDR2 sequences are SGHAT and FQDESV (reference sequence). V shed 4 bases and J shed 0 bases, with 12 bases lying between them. The length of the CDR3 is 15 residues. DNA of the CDR3: TGTGCCAGCAGCTCCGGATCAGCGGACCAAGAGACCCAGTACTTC. This codes for CASSSGSADQETQYF.

The chain's CDR3 is CASSEPQGARYEQYF. DNA for the CDR3: TGTGCCAGCAGCGAACCCCAGGGGGCGAGGTACGAGCAGTACTTC. This chain connects TRBV7-9 to TRBJ2-7; 8 positions match TRBD1. CDR3 size: 15 residues. CDR1 is SEHNR, CDR2 FQNEAQ, per germline (reference sequence). V was clipped by 5 bases and J by 4 bases; unmatched bases: 10.

The chain links TRBV19 to TRBJ1-5; 7 bases are a match to TRBD1. CDR1 is LNHDA and CDR2 is SQIVND in the germline V gene (reference sequence). The CDR3 covers 15 residues. The ends lost 6 bases at V and 2 bases at J; junction bases unmatched: 7. CDR3 residues: CASRRGRLGNQPQHF. The CDR3 DNA is TGTGCCAGTAGAAGGGGGCGTCTTGGCAATCAGCCCCAGCATTTT.

This clone was seen just once. The chain combines TRBV10-3 with TRBJ1-2, with unresolved D. CDR3 length: 14 amino acids. The germline V and J ends were trimmed by 3 bases and 0 bases, with 8 bases remaining between them. CDR1 and CDR2 (germline): ENHRY, SYGVKD. CDR3 DNA sequence: TGTGCCATCAGTGAATCCAGGTCTAACTATGGCTACACCTTC. It encodes CAISESRSNYGYTF.

CDR3: CASSLGTSGKVGELFF. The CDR3 DNA reads TGCGCCAGCAGCTTGGGCACTAGCGGGAAAGTCGGGGAGCTGTTTTTT. The chain has TRBV5-1 and TRBJ2-2, with 10 bases that match TRBD2. V was clipped by 0 bases and J by 7 bases; unmatched bases: 6. This CDR3 is 16 amino acids long. Germline values: CDR1 SGHRS, CDR2 YFSETQ.

The V gene is TRBV10-3, the J gene TRBJ1-2, with 8 bases identical to TRBD1. Germline V gene lookup returns CDR1 ENHRY and CDR2 SYGVKD. V shed 11 bases, J shed 2 bases, and the junction held 4 bases outside the gene matches. The CDR3 consists of 12 residues. The CDR3 loop reads CAVWTGNYGYTF. DNA of the CDR3: TGTGCCGTATGGACAGGGAACTATGGCTACACCTTC.

The chain links TRBV4-2 to TRBJ1-3, with D perhaps matching TRBD1 (6 bases). The length of the CDR3 is 16 residues. Germline V gives CDR1 LGHNA, CDR2 YNFKEQ. Trimming removed 0 bases at V and 0 bases at J, with 9 bases between. DNA for the CDR3: TGTGCCAGCAGCCAAGAGACAGGAGCCTCTGGAAACACCATATATTTT. It translates to CASSQETGASGNTIYF.

The CDR3 DNA follows: TGTGCCAGCAGCCAAGATCTTTTGACATCAGCTTTCTTT. This codes for CASSQDLLTSAFF. V is TRBV14 and J is TRBJ1-1; unclear D gene. This CDR3 has 13 residues. Per the germline V gene, CDR1 is SGHDN and CDR2 is FVKESK. V was trimmed by 0 bases and J by 10 bases, leaving 12 bases between them.

The chain has TRBV10-3 and TRBJ1-2, with 9 bases aligning to TRBD1. Germline values: CDR1 ENHRY, CDR2 SYGVKD. The V and J ends lost 4 bases and 4 bases, in that order; junction bases with no gene match: 7. The CDR3 has 15 residues. CDR3 nucleotide sequence: TGTGCCATCAGTGCGAGGGACAGGGTGTCCTATGGCTACACCTTC. Protein: CAISARDRVSYGYTF.

This chain links TRBV5-4 with TRBJ2-1, with 8 bases aligning to TRBD1. This CDR3 spans 14 amino acids. J gave up 5 bases and V 4 bases, and 5 bases lay outside the gene matches. Germline CDR1 and CDR2: SGHNT and YYREEE (reference sequence). Here the CDR3 DNA reads TGTGCCAGCAGCGGGGGGACAGGCAACAATGAGCAGTTCTTC. Protein sequence: CASSGGTGNNEQFF.

The CDR3, as DNA: TGTGCCAGCAGCTTAGCGACTACGAACACCGGGGAGCTGTTTTTT. It is translated as CASSLATTNTGELFF. This chain joins TRBV7-9 and TRBJ2-2, with D perhaps TRBD2 (5 bases). The germline CDR1 and CDR2 sequences are SEHNR and FQNEAQ (reference sequence). Trimming left V 0 bases short and J 0 bases short, with 5 bases between. The CDR3 runs 15 residues. The variable domain in full, with the rest retrieved from reference TRBV7-9 and TRBJ2-2, is DTGVSQNPRHKITKRGQNVTFRCDPISEHNRLYWYRQTLGQGPEFLTYFQNEAQLEKSRLLSDRFSAERPKGSFSTLEIQRTEQGDSAMYLCASSLATTNTGELFFGEGSRLTVL.

The sample holds a few counts of this clone. The CDR3 loop is CASSGDRGVTEAFF. The CDR3 DNA reads TGTGCCAGCAGCGGCGACAGGGGGGTAACTGAAGCTTTCTTT. The J gene is TRBJ1-1, the V gene TRBV9, with 9 bases matching TRBD1. Germline trimming cut 3 bases from V and 5 bases from J; bases unmatched to any gene: 5. The CDR3 runs 14 residues. Looked up from germline, CDR1 is SGDLS and CDR2 is YYNGEE.

The CDR3 protein is CASSFLSPVGGDEQYF. The CDR3 coding sequence is TGCGCCAGCAGCTTCCTTAGCCCGGTGGGGGGAGACGAGCAGTATTTT. The chain has TRBV5-1 and TRBJ2-3, with TRBD2 as a possible D gene (6 bases). Germline values: CDR1 SGHRS, CDR2 YFSETQ. Trimming shortened V by 2 bases and J by 11 bases, and 24 bases separated the two germline ends. This CDR3 comprises 16 residues.

The rearrangement uses TRBV7-9 and TRBJ1-4, with D possibly being TRBD1 (6 bases). The V and J ends lost 2 bases and 6 bases respectively, with 10 bases between them. This CDR3 comprises 14 residues. In germline, CDR1 is SEHNR, CDR2 FQNEAQ (reference sequence). CDR3: CASSLWSGDEKLFF. The CDR3 DNA sequence: TGTGCCAGCAGCTTATGGTCAGGGGATGAAAAACTGTTTTTT.

The genes are TRBV10-2 and TRBJ2-7; the match to TRBD1 covers 10 bases. The V gene's germline CDR1 is WSHSY and CDR2 SAAADI. CDR3 length: 13 residues. V gave up 8 bases and J gave up 1 base; unmatched junction bases: 2. CDR3 sequence (DNA): TGCGCCAGCGGACAGGGGGAATCCTACGAGCAGTACTTC. Protein product: CASGQGESYEQYF.

CDR3 in amino acids: CASSIGDRGGFEKLFF. The DNA for the CDR3 is TGTGCCAGTAGTATAGGCGACCGCGGGGGGTTTGAAAAACTGTTTTTT. The V and J genes are TRBV19 and TRBJ1-4; TRBD1 is a possible D gene (5 bases). This CDR3 region has 16 residues. V dropped 1 base and J dropped 7 bases, with 16 bases sitting between them. Germline V lookup: CDR1 LNHDA, CDR2 SQIVND (reference sequence).

This chain uses TRBV6-6 with TRBJ2-2; D is unclear. The V gene's germline CDR1 is MNHNY and CDR2 SVGAGI (reference sequence). V shed 3 bases and J shed 2 bases, with 10 bases lying between them. This CDR3 has 15 residues. In DNA, the CDR3 is TGTGCCAGCAGTTATGAGCTTCTCAACACCGGGGAGCTGTTTTTT. Translation: CASSYELLNTGELFF.

This chain links TRBV27 with TRBJ2-7; 7 bases are a match to TRBD2. Germline CDR1 is MNHEY and CDR2 is SMNVEV (reference sequence). The CDR3 runs 12 residues. The V gene end was trimmed by 8 bases and the J gene end by 2 bases; junction bases not matched to a gene: 3. The CDR3 nucleotides read TGTGCCAGCGGTGCGGGGGCCTACGAGCAGTACTTC. Translation gives CASGAGAYEQYF.

The chain couples TRBV4-1 to TRBJ2-5, with 15 bases fitting TRBD2. Per the germline V gene, CDR1 is MGHRA and CDR2 is YSYEKL. The trim removed 4 bases at V and 5 bases at J, leaving 5 bases unmatched. The CDR3 runs 16 residues. The CDR3 loop reads CASSPGLAGGWETQYF. Written as DNA, the CDR3 is TGCGCCAGCAGCCCGGGACTAGCGGGGGGCTGGGAGACCCAGTACTTC.